This TCR beta chain stems from a study of T cells in Graves' hyperthyroidism and ophthalmopathy. A few counts support this clonotype. TCR beta CDR3 region amplification was performed from RNA transcripts. With the HTBI primer set, the TCR CDR3 went through a first round of RT-PCR. Each CDR3 protein is one row after TCRdb ran MiXCR on the multiplex PCR reads. Of hundreds of thousands of distinct CDR3 sequences in the sample, nearly 45% were seen once. The CDR3 spans 9 residues. Germline V CDR1 and CDR2: SNHLY, FYNNEI. The V gene lost 4 bases and the J gene lost 13 bases, with 2 bases spanning the gap. The V and J genes are TRBV2 and TRBJ2-6; D unresolved. This TCR derives from an adult man with Graves' disease, either hyperthyroidism or ophthalmopathy (not recorded which). The sequenced material came from peripheral blood or thyroid tissue (not recorded which). The CDR3 here is CASSGVLTF. For the CDR3, the DNA is TGTGCCAGCAGTGGAGTCCTGACTTTC.